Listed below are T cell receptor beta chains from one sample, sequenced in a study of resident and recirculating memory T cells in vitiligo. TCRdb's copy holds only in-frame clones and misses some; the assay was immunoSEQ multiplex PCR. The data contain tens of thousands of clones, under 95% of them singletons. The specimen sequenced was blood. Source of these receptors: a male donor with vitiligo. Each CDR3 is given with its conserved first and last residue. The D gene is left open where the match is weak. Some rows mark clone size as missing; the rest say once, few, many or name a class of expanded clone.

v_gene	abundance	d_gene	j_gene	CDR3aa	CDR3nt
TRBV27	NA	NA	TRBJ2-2	CASSLFITGELFF	TGTGCCAGCAGTTTATTCATTACCGGGGAGCTGTTTTTT
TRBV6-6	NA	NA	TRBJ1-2	CASSSPGERAYGYTF	TGTGCCAGCAGTTCCCCTGGGGAGCGAGCCTATGGCTACACCTTC
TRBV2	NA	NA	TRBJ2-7	CASSANRGSYEQYF	TGTGCCAGCAGTGCGAACCGGGGCTCCTACGAGCAGTACTTC
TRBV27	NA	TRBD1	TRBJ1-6	CASSVSLALRGSSPLHF	TGTGCCAGCAGTGTCAGCTTGGCCCTCAGGGGGAGTTCACCCCTCCACTTT
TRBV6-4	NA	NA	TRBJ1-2	CASSGTANYGYTF	TGTGCCAGCAGTGGGACAGCCAACTATGGCTACACCTTC
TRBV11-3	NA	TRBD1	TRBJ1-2	CASSSPRGQGWYGYTF	TGTGCCAGCAGCTCCCCGAGGGGGCAGGGATGGTATGGCTACACCTTC
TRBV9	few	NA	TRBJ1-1	CASSVEGGTEAFF	TGTGCCAGCAGCGTAGAGGGCGGGACTGAAGCTTTCTTT
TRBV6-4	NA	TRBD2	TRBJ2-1	CASSDSWTSGNEQFF	TGTGCCAGCAGTGACTCATGGACTAGCGGCAATGAGCAGTTCTTC
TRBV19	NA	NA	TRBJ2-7	CASSMAPYEQYF	TGTGCCAGTAGTATGGCTCCCTACGAGCAGTACTTC
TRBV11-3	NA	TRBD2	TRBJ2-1	CASSLFPGLAGNEQFF	TGTGCCAGCAGCTTATTCCCGGGACTAGCGGGTAACGAGCAGTTCTTC
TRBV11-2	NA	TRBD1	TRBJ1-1	CASSFLDRGREAFF	TGTGCCAGCAGCTTTCTGGACAGGGGCCGTGAAGCTTTCTTT
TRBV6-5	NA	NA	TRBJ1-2	CASSSLGAAYTF	TGTGCCAGCAGTAGCTTAGGGGCGGCCTACACCTTC
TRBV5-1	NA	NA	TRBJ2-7	CASSLQGRGEQYF	TGCGCCAGCAGCTTACAGGGACGTGGGGAGCAGTACTTC
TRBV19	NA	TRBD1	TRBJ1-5	CATSRTGDYSNQPQHF	TGTGCCACCTCCCGAACAGGGGATTATAGCAATCAGCCCCAGCATTTT
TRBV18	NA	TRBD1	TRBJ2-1	CASSRGQDNEQFF	TGTGCCAGCTCACGTGGACAGGACAATGAGCAGTTCTTC
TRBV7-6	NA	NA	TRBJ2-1	CASGLGGPSYNEQFF	TGTGCCAGCGGTCTCGGCGGGCCCTCCTACAATGAGCAGTTCTTC
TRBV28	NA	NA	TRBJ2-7	CASSSSYEQYF	TGTGCCAGCAGTTCCTCCTACGAGCAGTACTTC
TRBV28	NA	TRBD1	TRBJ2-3	CASSLPGQHPTDTQYF	TGTGCCAGCAGTTTACCGGGACAGCACCCCACAGATACGCAGTATTTT
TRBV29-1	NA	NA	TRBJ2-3	CSGGGQITDTQYF	TGCAGCGGAGGAGGCCAGATCACAGATACGCAGTATTTT
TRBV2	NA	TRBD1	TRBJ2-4	CASGGQDRRNIQYF	TGTGCCAGCGGCGGCCAGGACAGGAGAAACATTCAGTACTTC
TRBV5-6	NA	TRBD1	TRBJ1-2	CASSLWDSRMFYTF	TGTGCCAGCAGCTTGTGGGACAGCAGAATGTTCTACACCTTC